A single T cell receptor beta chain is shown here with its context. The antigen is undetermined. TCRdb keeps only in-frame clones here, not all; method: immunoSEQ multiplex PCR. The sample carries about 50,000 clones, around 95% recorded once. The sample is drawn from a study of human thymus T cells. Study results and limitations: Thymic and blood repertoires showed apparently biased V and J gene usage.

CDR1 is SGHNT and CDR2 is YYREEE in the germline V gene (reference sequence). This CDR3 has 17 residues. V trimming: 0 bases; J trimming: 3 bases; junction bases outside the gene matches: 9. The chain is built from TRBV5-4 and TRBJ1-1; TRBD1 agrees at 9 bases. Sequenced material: blood. This sequence originates from a girl less than two years old with a congenital heart defect but otherwise immunologically healthy. CDR3 in DNA: TGTGCCAGCAGCTTGGCCCACGGACAGGGGCCGCACACTGAAGCTTTCTTT. Amino acid sequence: CASSLAHGQGPHTEAFF.